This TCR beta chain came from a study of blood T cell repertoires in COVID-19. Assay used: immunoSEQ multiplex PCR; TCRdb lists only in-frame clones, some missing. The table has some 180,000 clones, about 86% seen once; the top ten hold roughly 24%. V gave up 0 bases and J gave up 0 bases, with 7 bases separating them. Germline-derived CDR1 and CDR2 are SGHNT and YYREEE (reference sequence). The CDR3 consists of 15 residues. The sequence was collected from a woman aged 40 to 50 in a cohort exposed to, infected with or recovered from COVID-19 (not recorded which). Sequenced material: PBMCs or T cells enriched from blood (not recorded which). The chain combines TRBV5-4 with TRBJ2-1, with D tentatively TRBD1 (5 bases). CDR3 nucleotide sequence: TGTGCCAGCAGCTTGGGCCAGGGCTCCTACAATGAGCAGTTCTTC. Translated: CASSLGQGSYNEQFF. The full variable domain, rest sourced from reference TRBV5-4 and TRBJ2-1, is ETGVTQSPTHLIKTRGQQVTLRCSSQSGHNTVSWYQQALGQGPQFIFQYYREEENGRGNFPPRFSGLQFPNYSSELNVNALELDDSALYLCASSLGQGSYNEQFFGPGTRLTVL.